This TCR beta chain was recorded in a study of T-cell memory formation after mild COVID-19. On the study more broadly: TCR clusters were mostly confined to one donor each. Findings and limits, study-wide: CD4+ contracting clones lay mainly in CM and EM, CD8+ ones in EMRA.

Constant-segment primers and 5'RACE yielded cDNA libraries for TCR alpha and TCR beta, each carrying sample barcodes and UMIs. TCRdb redid the calling of the 5' RACE reads with MiXCR, one entry per CDR3 protein. The sample holds more than 350,000 distinct CDR3 sequences; 15% to 20% are singletons and the top ten take roughly 21%. Worth noting for this clonotype: Its specificity is unknown.

Sample: PBMCs or a T cell subset sorted from them (not recorded which). The clonotype comes from a man younger than 35 who had mild COVID-19 (a few samples of this study predate the infection). Cell type and time point are not known.

The CDR3 protein is CASSQDRQGGFDQPQHF. The DNA of the CDR3 is TGCGCCAGCAGCCAAGATCGACAGGGAGGTTTCGATCAGCCCCAGCATTTT. The V gene is TRBV4-1, the J gene TRBJ1-5; 7 nucleotides agree with TRBD1. Losses at the gene ends were 0 bases for V and 5 bases for J; bases not matched to a gene: 10. CDR1 MGHRA and CDR2 YSYEKL come from the germline V gene. The CDR3 covers 17 residues.